This TCR beta chain is from a study of beta chain features in type 1 diabetes. Investigators reverse transcribed all isolated RNA, so they sequenced expressed TCRB transcripts. The data were produced by immunoSEQ multiplex PCR, yet TCRdb's version contains in-frame clones alone and is incomplete. Of approximately 250,000 clones in the sample, 12% to 15% were seen once. This clone was detected a few times. V shed 6 bases and J 10 bases; nucleotides not matched to a gene: 6. Germline V CDR1 and CDR2: MDHEN, SYDVKM. The CDR3 extends over 12 amino acids. The TCR comes from a woman in her 40s in good health. The genes are TRBV28 and TRBJ2-1; 7 bases align to TRBD2. The sequenced material came from naive CD4+ T cells from blood. The CDR3: CASRARLAEQFF. CDR3 DNA: TGTGCCAGCAGGGCCCGACTAGCCGAGCAGTTCTTC.